This TCR beta chain comes out of a study of blood T cell repertoires in COVID-19. Study-level information: COVID-19 samples, acute and convalescent, were from the United States, Italy and Spain. The analysed material was cDNA or gDNA that came from T cells, B-cell-depleted T cells, or PBMCs.

In the authors' workflow: Quantification of nucleated cells was approximated via reference gene primer amplification. Method: immunoSEQ multiplex PCR; TCRdb's copy keeps in-frame clones and lacks some. V and J calls and clone size follow that table, whereas D and trimming were derived from the DNA. Among 200,000 to 250,000 clones listed, approximately 80% were seen once. The CDR3 runs 16 residues. Germline V gene sequence: CDR1 MGHRA, CDR2 YSYEKL. V lost 4 bases to trimming and J lost 4 bases; unmatched junction nucleotides: 7. V gene TRBV4-1 combines with J gene TRBJ2-2, with TRBD1 identical over 9 bases. This TCR derives from a man in his fifties with active or convalescent COVID-19. The sample consisted of peripheral blood. The CDR3 is CASSPGTGRRTGELFF. As DNA, the CDR3 is TGCGCCAGCAGCCCCGGGACAGGGCGTCGCACCGGGGAGCTGTTTTTT.